This T cell receptor beta chain was documented in a study of vaccination and CD4 T cells after COVID-19. The CDR3 consists of 15 residues. V was cut by 5 bases and J by 0 bases, with 8 bases left in between. Germline V gene lookup returns CDR1 SGHTA and CDR2 FQGNSA. Treatment here: roughly 11-day PBMC culture with coronavirus spike peptide pools or control peptides (ViraFEST assay). Those CD4+ T cells from the unexposed donor predate the COVID-19 pandemic (2011-2018). Concerning this clonotype: Its target is not known.

The Oncomine TCR Beta short-read assay was applied to DNA of cultured CD4+ T cells. Genomic DNA was isolated from cultured CD4+ T cells. TCRdb analysed the PCR reads with MiXCR anew, one entry per CDR3 protein. Seen here are 9,000 to 13,000 distinct CDR3 sequences, almost 30% observed once, and the top ten hold 13%. The receptor was derived from a human donor in good health. Sequencing was carried out using CD4+ T cells from blood, cultured in vitro. This rearrangement joins TRBV7-2 to TRBJ1-6; no reliable D call. The CDR3 DNA is TGTGCCAGCAGCCTGCCTAGCTCCTATAATTCACCCCTCCACTTT. Residues: CASSLPSSYNSPLHF.